This TCR beta chain comes out of a study of spatial heterogeneity in lung cancer. The length of the CDR3 is 17 residues. The germline V gene encodes CDR1 MNHEY and CDR2 SVGAGI. Trimming removed 6 bases from V and 5 bases from J; junction bases left unmatched: 17. In the case of this clonotype: Antigen specificity is unknown.

Every TCR cDNA molecule carried a tag that served as a unique molecular identifier. TCRdb passed the 5' RACE reads through MiXCR, listing each CDR3 protein once. The table lists about 100,000 distinct CDR3 sequences, 3.5% to 5% of them singletons, with 20% to 25% in the top ten. Study observations and caveats: Tumor T-cell coverage was an estimated 7% or so for alpha and roughly 12% for beta chains. The study found that expanded intratumoral alpha and beta TCR counts tracked tumor mutation counts.

Time point: sample taken at primary tumor resection. The 55 to 90 donors had untreated early-stage non-small cell lung cancer. No cells were sorted before sequencing. The whole RNA sequenced was extracted from tumor, nontumor lung or frozen PBMC. The origin of this receptor is a male donor with early-stage non-small cell lung cancer. Sample: lung tumor tissue, taken at surgery. The chain links TRBV6-5 to TRBJ2-7; TRBD2 matches 9 bases. CDR3 in amino acids: CASRTKLLAGWYHEQYF. Written as DNA, the CDR3 is TGTGCCAGCAGAACCAAGCTCCTAGCGGGATGGTACCACGAGCAGTACTTC.